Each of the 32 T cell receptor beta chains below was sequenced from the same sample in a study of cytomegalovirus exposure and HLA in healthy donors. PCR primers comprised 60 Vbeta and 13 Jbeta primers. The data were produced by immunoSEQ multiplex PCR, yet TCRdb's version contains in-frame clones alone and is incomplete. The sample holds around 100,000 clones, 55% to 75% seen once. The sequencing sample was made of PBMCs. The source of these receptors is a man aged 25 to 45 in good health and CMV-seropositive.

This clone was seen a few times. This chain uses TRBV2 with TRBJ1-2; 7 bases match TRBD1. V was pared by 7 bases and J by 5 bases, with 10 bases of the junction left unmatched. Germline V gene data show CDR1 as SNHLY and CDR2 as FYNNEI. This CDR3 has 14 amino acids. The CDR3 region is CASKTGEFRYGYTF. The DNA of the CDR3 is TGTGCCAGCAAAACAGGGGAATTTAGGTATGGCTACACCTTC.

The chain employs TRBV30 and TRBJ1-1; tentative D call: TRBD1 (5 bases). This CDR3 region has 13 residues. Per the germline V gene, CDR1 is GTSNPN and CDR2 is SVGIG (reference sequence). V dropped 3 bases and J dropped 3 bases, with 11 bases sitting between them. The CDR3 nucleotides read TGTGCCTGGAGAGCAGGGACTTACACTGAAGCTTTCTTT. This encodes CAWRAGTYTEAFF. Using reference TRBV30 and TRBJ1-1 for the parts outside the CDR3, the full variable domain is SQTIHQWPATLVQPVGSPLSLECTVEGTSNPNLYWYRQAAGRGLQLLFYSVGIGQISSEVPQNLSASRPQDRQFILSSKKLLLSDSGFYLCAWRAGTYTEAFFGQGTRLTVV.

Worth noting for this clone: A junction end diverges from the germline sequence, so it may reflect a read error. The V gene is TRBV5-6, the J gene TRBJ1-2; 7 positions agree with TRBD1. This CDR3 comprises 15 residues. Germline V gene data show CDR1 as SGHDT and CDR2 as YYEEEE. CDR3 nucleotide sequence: TGTGCCAGCAGCCCCCCCCTGACAGGGAACTCTGGCTACACCTTC. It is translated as CASSPPLTGNSGYTF.

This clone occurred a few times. CDR3: CASSHMILRQSYEQYV. CDR3 nucleotide sequence: TGTGCCAGCAGCCATATGATTCTGAGACAGTCCTACGAGCAGTACGTC. This chain connects TRBV7-2 to TRBJ2-7, with D tentatively TRBD1 (5 bases). There are 16 residues in the CDR3. Germline V gene sequence: CDR1 SGHTA, CDR2 FQGNSA. V was shortened by 5 bases and J by 1 base, with 18 bases between the two germline ends.

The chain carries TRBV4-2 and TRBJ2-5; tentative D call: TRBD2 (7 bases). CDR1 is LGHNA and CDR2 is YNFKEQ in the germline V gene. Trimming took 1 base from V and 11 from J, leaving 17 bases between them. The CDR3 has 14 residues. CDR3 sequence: CASSQAVRGGGQYF. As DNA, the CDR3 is TGTGCCAGCAGCCAAGCGGTGAGGGGGGGCGGGCAGTACTTC.

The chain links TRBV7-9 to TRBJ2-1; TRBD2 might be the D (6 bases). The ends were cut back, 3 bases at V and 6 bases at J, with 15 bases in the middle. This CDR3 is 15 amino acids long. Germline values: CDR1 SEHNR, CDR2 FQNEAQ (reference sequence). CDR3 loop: CASSFSFGGGNEQFF. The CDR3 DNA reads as TGTGCCAGCAGCTTCTCATTCGGGGGTGGCAATGAGCAGTTCTTC.

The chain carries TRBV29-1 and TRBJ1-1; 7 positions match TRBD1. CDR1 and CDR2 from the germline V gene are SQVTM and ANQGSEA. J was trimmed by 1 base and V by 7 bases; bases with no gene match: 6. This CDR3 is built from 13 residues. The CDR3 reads CSAMAGGNTEAFF. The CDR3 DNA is TGCAGCGCCATGGCAGGGGGGAACACTGAAGCTTTCTTT. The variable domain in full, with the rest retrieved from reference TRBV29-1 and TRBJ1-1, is SAVISQKPSRDICQRGTSLTIQCQVDSQVTMMFWYRQQPGQSLTLIATANQGSEATYESGFVIDKFPISRPNLTFSTLTVSNMSPEDSSIYLCSAMAGGNTEAFFGQGTRLTVV.

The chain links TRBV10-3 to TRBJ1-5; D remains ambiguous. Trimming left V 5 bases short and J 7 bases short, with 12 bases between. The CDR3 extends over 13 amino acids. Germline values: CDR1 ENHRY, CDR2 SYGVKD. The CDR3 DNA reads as TGTGCCATCAGTCAAGAATGGAGACAGCCCCAGCATTTT. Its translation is CAISQEWRQPQHF.

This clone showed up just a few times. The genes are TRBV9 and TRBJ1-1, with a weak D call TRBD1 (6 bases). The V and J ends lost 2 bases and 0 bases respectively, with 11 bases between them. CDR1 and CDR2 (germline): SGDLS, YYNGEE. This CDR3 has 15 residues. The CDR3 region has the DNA TGTGCCAGCAGCGTCCTGACAGGCATGAACACTGAAGCTTTCTTT. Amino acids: CASSVLTGMNTEAFF.

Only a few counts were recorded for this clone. The CDR3 region is CASSPRTGNGETQYF. As DNA, the CDR3 is TGTGCCAGCAGCCCTAGGACAGGGAATGGAGAGACCCAGTACTTC. J is TRBJ2-5 and V is TRBV11-2; 8 bases agree with TRBD1. The CDR3 length is 15 residues. CDR1 and CDR2 (germline): SGHAT, FQNNGV. J gave up 4 bases and V 5 bases, and 9 bases lay outside the gene matches.

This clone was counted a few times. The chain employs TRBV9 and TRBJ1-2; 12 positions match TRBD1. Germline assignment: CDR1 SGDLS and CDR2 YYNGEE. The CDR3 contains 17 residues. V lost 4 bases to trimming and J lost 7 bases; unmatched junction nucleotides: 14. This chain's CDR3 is CASSIPPGQGASGGYTF. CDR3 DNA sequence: TGTGCCAGCAGCATCCCTCCGGGACAGGGGGCGAGTGGTGGCTACACCTTC.

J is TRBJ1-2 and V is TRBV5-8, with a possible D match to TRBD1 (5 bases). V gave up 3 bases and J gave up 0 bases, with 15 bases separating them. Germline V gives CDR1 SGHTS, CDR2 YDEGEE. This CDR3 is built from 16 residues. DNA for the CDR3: TGTGCCAGCAGCTCCGACTTGACAGCGCCTAACTATGGCTACACCTTC. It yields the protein CASSSDLTAPNYGYTF.

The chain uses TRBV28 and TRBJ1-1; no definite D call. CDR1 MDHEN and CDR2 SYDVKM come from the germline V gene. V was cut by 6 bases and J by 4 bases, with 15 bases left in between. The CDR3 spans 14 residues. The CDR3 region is CASSPVSSVTEAFF. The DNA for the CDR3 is TGTGCCAGCAGCCCCGTGTCATCGGTCACTGAAGCTTTCTTT. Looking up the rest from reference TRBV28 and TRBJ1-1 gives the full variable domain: DVKVTQSSRYLVKRTGEKVFLECVQDMDHENMFWYRQDPGLGLRLIYFSYDVKMKEKGDIPEGYSVSREKKERFSLILESASTNQTSMYLCASSPVSSVTEAFFGQGTRLTVV.

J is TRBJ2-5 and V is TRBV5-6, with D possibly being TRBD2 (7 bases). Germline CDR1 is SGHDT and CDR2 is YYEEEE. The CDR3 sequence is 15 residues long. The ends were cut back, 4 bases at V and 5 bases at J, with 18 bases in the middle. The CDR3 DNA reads TGTGCCAGCAGCCACCCTGCGGGGGCTGGCGAGACCCAGTACTTC. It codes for CASSHPAGAGETQYF.

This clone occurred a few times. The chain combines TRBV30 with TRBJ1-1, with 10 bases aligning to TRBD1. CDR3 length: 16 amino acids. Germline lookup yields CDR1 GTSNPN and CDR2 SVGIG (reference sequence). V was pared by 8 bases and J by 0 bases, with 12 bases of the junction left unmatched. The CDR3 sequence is CAASGTGAPLNTEAFF. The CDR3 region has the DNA TGTGCCGCCTCCGGGACAGGGGCGCCCCTGAACACTGAAGCTTTCTTT.

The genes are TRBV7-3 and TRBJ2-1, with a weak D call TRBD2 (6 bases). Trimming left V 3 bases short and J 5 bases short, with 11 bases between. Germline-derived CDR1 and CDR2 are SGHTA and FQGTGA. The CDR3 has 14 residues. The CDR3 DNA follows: TGTGCCAGCAGCTTGACCGGAGGGAACAATGAGCAGTTCTTC. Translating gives CASSLTGGNNEQFF.

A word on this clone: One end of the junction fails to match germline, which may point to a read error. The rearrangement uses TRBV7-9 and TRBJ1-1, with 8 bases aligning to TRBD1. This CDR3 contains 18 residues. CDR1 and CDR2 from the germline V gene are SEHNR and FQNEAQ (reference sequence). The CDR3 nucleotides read TGTGCCAGCAGCCCGCTCTCTGGGATTGGACAGGGAAACATTGAAGCTTTCTTT. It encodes CASSPLSGIGQGNIEAFF.

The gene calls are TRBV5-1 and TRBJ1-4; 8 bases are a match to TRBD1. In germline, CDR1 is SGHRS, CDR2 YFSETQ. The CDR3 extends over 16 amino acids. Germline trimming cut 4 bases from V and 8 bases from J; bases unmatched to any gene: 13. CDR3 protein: CASSIPRQGRGEKLFF. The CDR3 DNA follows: TGCGCCAGCAGCATACCCCGACAGGGGCGGGGGGAAAAACTGTTTTTT. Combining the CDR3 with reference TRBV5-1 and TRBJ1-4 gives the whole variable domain KAGVTQTPRYLIKTRGQQVTLSCSPISGHRSVSWYQQTPGQGLQFLFEYFSETQRNKGNFPGRFSGRQFSNSRSEMNVSTLELGDSALYLCASSIPRQGRGEKLFFGSGTQLSVL.

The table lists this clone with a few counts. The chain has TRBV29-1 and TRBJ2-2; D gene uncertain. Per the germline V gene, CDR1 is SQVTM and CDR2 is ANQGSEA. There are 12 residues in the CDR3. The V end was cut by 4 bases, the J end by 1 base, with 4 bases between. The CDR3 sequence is CSVVWNTGELFF. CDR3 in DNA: TGCAGCGTTGTCTGGAACACCGGGGAGCTGTTTTTT.

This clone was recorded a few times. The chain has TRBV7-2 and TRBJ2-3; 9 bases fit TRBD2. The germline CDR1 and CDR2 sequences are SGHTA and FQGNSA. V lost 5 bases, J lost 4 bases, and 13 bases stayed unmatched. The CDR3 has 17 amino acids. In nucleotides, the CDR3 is TGTGCCAGCAGCCCCACCGGACATAGCGGGAGCGCAGATACGCAGTATTTT. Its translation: CASSPTGHSGSADTQYF.

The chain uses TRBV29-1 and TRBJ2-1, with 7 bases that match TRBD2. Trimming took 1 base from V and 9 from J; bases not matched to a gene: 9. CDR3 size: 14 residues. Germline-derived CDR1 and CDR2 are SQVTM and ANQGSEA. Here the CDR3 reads CSVEVGEGRGEQFF. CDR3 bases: TGCAGCGTTGAAGTGGGGGAGGGTAGGGGTGAGCAGTTCTTC.

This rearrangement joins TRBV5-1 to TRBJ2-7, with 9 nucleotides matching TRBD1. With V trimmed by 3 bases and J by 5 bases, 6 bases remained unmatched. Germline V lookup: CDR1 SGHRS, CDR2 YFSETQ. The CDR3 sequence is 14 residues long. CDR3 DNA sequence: TGCGCCAGCAGCTGGGACAGGGCCTCGGACGAGCAGTACTTC. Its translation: CASSWDRASDEQYF.

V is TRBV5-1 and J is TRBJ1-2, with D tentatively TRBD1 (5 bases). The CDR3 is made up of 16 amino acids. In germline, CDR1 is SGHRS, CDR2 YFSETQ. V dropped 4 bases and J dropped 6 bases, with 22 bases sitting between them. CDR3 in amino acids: CASSKWTILSRDGYTF. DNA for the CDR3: TGCGCCAGCAGCAAATGGACAATACTGTCCCGAGATGGCTACACCTTC.

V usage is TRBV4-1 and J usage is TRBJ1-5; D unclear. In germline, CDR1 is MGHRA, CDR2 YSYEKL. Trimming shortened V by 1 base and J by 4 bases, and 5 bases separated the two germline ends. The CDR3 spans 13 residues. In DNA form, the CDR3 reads TGCGCCAGCAGCCAAGTTCTTAATCAGCCCCAGCATTTT. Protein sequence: CASSQVLNQPQHF.

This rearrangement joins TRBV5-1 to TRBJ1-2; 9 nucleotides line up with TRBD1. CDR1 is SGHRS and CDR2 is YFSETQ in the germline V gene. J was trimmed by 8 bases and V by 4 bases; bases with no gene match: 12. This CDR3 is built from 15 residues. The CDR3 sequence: CASSPRDRDSRGYTF. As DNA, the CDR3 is TGCGCCAGCAGCCCCCGGGACAGGGACTCTAGGGGCTACACCTTC.

The CDR3 coding sequence is TGTGCCAGCAGCGTCGCAGGGGGGTCCTATGGCTACACCTTC. Amino acid sequence: CASSVAGGSYGYTF. The chain couples TRBV9 to TRBJ1-2; 7 positions match TRBD1. CDR1 SGDLS and CDR2 YYNGEE come from the germline V gene. The CDR3 contains 14 residues. The ends lost 2 bases at V and 4 bases at J; junction bases unmatched: 5.

CDR3 sequence reads: CASSYYSGGAGEQYF. DNA of the CDR3: TGTGCCAGCAGTTACTACAGCGGGGGGGCAGGCGAGCAGTACTTC. The chain carries TRBV6-6 and TRBJ2-7, with 10 bases aligning to TRBD2. CDR1 and CDR2 (germline): MNHNY, SVGAGI (reference sequence). Unmatched junction bases numbered 6, after V lost 1 base and J lost 6 bases. The CDR3 spans 15 residues.

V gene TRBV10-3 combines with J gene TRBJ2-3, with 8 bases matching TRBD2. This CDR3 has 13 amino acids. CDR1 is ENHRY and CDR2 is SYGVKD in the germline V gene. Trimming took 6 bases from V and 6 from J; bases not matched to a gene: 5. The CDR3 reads CAIRSGTSDTQYF. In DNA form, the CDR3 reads TGTGCCATCAGATCCGGGACTAGTGATACGCAGTATTTT.

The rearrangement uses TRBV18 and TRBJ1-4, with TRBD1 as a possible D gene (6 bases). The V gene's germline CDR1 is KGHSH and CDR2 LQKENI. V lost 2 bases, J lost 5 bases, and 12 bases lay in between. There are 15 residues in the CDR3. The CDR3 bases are TGTGCCAGCTCACCAGGGATCGGACAGAATGAAAAACTGTTTTTT. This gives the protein CASSPGIGQNEKLFF. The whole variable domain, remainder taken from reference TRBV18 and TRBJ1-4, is NAGVMQNPRHLVRRRGQEARLRCSPMKGHSHVYWYRQLPEEGLKFMVYLQKENIIDESGMPKERFSAEFPKEGPSILRIQQVVRGDSAAYFCASSPGIGQNEKLFFGSGTQLSVL.

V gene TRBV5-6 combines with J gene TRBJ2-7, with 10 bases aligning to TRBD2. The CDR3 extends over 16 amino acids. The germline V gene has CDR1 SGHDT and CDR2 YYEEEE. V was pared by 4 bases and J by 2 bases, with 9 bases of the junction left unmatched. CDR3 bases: TGTGCCAGCAGCAACCTCGGACTAGCGGATACCTACGAGCAGTACTTC. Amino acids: CASSNLGLADTYEQYF.

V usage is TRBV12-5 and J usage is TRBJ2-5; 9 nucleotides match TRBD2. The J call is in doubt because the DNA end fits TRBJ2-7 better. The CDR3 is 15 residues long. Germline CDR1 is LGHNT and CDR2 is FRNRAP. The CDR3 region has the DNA TGTGCTAGTGGTTTGGGACTAGCGGCTGCCTACGAGCAGTACTTC. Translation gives CASGLGLAAAYEQYF.

This CDR3 reads CAWSMGQSNNEQFF. CDR3 bases: TGTGCCTGGAGTATGGGACAGTCAAACAATGAGCAGTTCTTC. The chain has TRBV30 and TRBJ2-1; 7 nucleotides align to TRBD1. The V gene end was trimmed by 2 bases and the J gene end by 5 bases; junction bases not matched to a gene: 6. The CDR3 sequence is 14 residues long. Germline loops: CDR1 GTSNPN, CDR2 SVGIG (reference sequence).